These T cell receptor beta chains were read from a single sample in a study of blood T cell repertoires in COVID-19. TCRdb keeps only in-frame clones here, not all; method: immunoSEQ multiplex PCR. Altogether about 180,000 clones are present, around 89% being singletons, with the ten largest covering more than 3.5%. Sequenced sample: peripheral blood. These receptor sequences come from a woman aged 25 to 39 with acute or convalescent COVID-19. Each CDR3 is given with its conserved first and last residue. D genes are given only for firm matches. Clone size is stated in some rows and not others, as once, few, many or a class when expanded.

v_gene: TRBV5-1
d_gene: TRBD2
j_gene: TRBJ2-7
abundance: .
CDR3aa: CASSLDLTSYYEQYF

v_gene: TRBV5-1
d_gene: .
j_gene: TRBJ1-6
abundance: .
CDR3aa: CASSLGSGVSPLHF

v_gene: TRBV20-1
d_gene: TRBD1
j_gene: TRBJ2-2
abundance: .
CDR3aa: CSASLQGTGELFF

v_gene: TRBV5-1
d_gene: .
j_gene: TRBJ2-5
abundance: .
CDR3aa: CASSSSGTLEETQYF

v_gene: TRBV2
d_gene: TRBD1
j_gene: TRBJ1-5
abundance: .
CDR3aa: CASRLSTGGNQPQHF

v_gene: TRBV5-1
d_gene: TRBD2
j_gene: TRBJ2-7
abundance: once
CDR3aa: CASSSGSSYEQYF

v_gene: TRBV12-5
d_gene: TRBD2
j_gene: TRBJ2-5
abundance: .
CDR3aa: CASGSGLAGQESQYF

v_gene: TRBV4-1
d_gene: .
j_gene: TRBJ1-4
abundance: .
CDR3aa: CASSQVPGGTNEKLFF

v_gene: TRBV7-9
d_gene: TRBD1
j_gene: TRBJ1-2
abundance: .
CDR3aa: CASSPFGTGTAYGYTF

v_gene: TRBV3-1/TRBV3-2
d_gene: TRBD2
j_gene: TRBJ2-3
abundance: .
CDR3aa: CASSRQAGPSTDTQYF

v_gene: TRBV2
d_gene: .
j_gene: TRBJ2-4
abundance: once
CDR3aa: CASTGIGDIQYF

v_gene: TRBV7-8
d_gene: .
j_gene: TRBJ1-5
abundance: .
CDR3aa: CASSPTRSIFSNQPQHF

v_gene: TRBV5-4
d_gene: .
j_gene: TRBJ2-3
abundance: .
CDR3aa: CASSSQDFTDTQYF

v_gene: TRBV9
d_gene: TRBD2
j_gene: TRBJ2-5
abundance: .
CDR3aa: CASSFGLAETQYF

v_gene: TRBV28
d_gene: .
j_gene: TRBJ1-1
abundance: few
CDR3aa: CASTPGGGGLTEAFF

v_gene: TRBV6-6
d_gene: TRBD1
j_gene: TRBJ2-3
abundance: once
CDR3aa: CASRLGQVAADTQYF

v_gene: TRBV7-9
d_gene: .
j_gene: TRBJ2-2
abundance: .
CDR3aa: CASSSLSVTGELFF

v_gene: TRBV10-3
d_gene: .
j_gene: TRBJ2-6
abundance: few
CDR3aa: CATRTVSGANVLTF